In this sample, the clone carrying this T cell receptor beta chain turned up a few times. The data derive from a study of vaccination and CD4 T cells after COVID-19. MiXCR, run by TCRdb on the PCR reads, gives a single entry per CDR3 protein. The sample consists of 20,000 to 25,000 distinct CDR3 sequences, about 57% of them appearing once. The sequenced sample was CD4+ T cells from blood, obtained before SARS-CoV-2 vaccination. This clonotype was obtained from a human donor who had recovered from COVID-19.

The CDR3 spells CASSSFSGTSGREGYNEQFF. The CDR3 DNA reads TGTGCCAGCAGCTCTTTTTCCGGGACTAGCGGGAGGGAGGGATACAATGAGCAGTTCTTC. This chain joins TRBV28 and TRBJ2-1; 16 nucleotides align to TRBD2. The CDR3 is made up of 20 amino acids. In germline, CDR1 is MDHEN, CDR2 SYDVKM. V gave up 6 bases and J gave up 4 bases; unmatched junction bases: 15.